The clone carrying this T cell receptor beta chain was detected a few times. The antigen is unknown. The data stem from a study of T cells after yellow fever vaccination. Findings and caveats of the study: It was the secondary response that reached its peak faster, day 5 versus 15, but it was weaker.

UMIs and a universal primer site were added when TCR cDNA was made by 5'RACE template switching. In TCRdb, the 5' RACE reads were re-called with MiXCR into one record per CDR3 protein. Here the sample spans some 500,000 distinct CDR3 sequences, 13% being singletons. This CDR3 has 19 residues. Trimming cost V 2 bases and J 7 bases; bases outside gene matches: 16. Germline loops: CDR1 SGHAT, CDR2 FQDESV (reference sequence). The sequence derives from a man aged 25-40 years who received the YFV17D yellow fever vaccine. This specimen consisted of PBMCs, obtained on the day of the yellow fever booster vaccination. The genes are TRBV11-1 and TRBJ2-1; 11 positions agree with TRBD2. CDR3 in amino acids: CASSLTPLSLAGGRNEQFF. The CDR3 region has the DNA TGTGCCAGCAGCTTAACTCCCCTCTCGCTAGCGGGAGGAAGGAATGAGCAGTTCTTC.